These 19 T cell receptor beta chains originate from one sample sequenced in a study of T cells in Graves' hyperthyroidism and ophthalmopathy. Template material for amplifying TCR beta CDR3 regions consisted of RNA transcripts. An initial round of RT-PCR targeting the TCR CDR3 relied on the HTBI primer set. MiXCR, run by TCRdb on the multiplex PCR reads, gives a single entry per CDR3 protein. The sample includes some 250,000 distinct CDR3 sequences, less than 15% of them seen just once. Sequencing was done on a sample of blood. All receptors come from a woman aged 40 to 50 with Graves' hyperthyroidism that later progressed to Graves' ophthalmopathy.

This clonotype was recorded many times. The rearrangement links TRBV30 to TRBJ1-2; D is possibly TRBD1 (5 bases). CDR3 length: 13 amino acids. The V end was cut by 4 bases, the J end by 8 bases, with 17 bases between. Germline V gene lookup returns CDR1 GTSNPN and CDR2 SVGIG (reference sequence). CDR3 in amino acids: CAWTRDLLGGYTF. The CDR3 DNA sequence: TGTGCCTGGACTAGGGACCTTCTGGGGGGCTACACCTTC.

This clonotype was detected a few times. The chain carries TRBV14 and TRBJ1-3; possibly TRBD1 for D (5 bases). The V end was cut by 1 base, the J end by 7 bases, with 11 bases between. CDR3 length: 14 amino acids. Germline V CDR1 and CDR2: SGHDN, FVKESK. DNA of the CDR3: TGTGCCAGCAGCCAAGGCTATAAGGGGAACACCATATATTTT. Encoded protein: CASSQGYKGNTIYF.

This clonotype was picked up many times. The chain couples TRBV29-1 to TRBJ2-1; 11 nucleotides line up with TRBD2. Losses at the gene ends were 8 bases for V and 5 bases for J; bases not matched to a gene: 11. The V gene's germline CDR1 is SQVTM and CDR2 ANQGSEA. This CDR3 is built from 15 residues. CDR3 DNA: TGCAGCCATCTAAAAGGACTAGCGGGTAACAATGAGCAGTTCTTC. It codes for CSHLKGLAGNNEQFF.

This clonotype occurred many times. The genes are TRBV28 and TRBJ2-7, with 7 bases fitting TRBD1. The germline gives CDR1 MDHEN, CDR2 SYDVKM. The CDR3 loop spans 14 amino acids. V shed 5 bases, J shed 0 bases, and the junction held 4 bases outside the gene matches. CDR3 residues: CASSSRDSSYEQYF. As DNA, the CDR3 is TGTGCCAGCAGTAGTCGGGACAGCTCCTACGAGCAGTACTTC. Variable domain in full (rest from reference TRBV28 and TRBJ2-7): DVKVTQSSRYLVKRTGEKVFLECVQDMDHENMFWYRQDPGLGLRLIYFSYDVKMKEKGDIPEGYSVSREKKERFSLILESASTNQTSMYLCASSSRDSSYEQYFGPGTRLTVT.

This clonotype has a handful of counts. The chain recombines TRBV4-1 with TRBJ2-1; D tentatively reads TRBD1 or TRBD2 (5 bases each). The CDR3 extends over 16 amino acids. The V gene lost 0 bases and the J gene lost 6 bases, with 15 bases spanning the gap. CDR1 and CDR2 from the germline V gene are MGHRA and YSYEKL. The DNA of the CDR3 is TGCGCCAGCAGCCAAGAGTCCCCGTGGGACCCCAATGAGCAGTTCTTC. As protein: CASSQESPWDPNEQFF.

This clonotype was counted ten times or more. The chain is built from TRBV12-3 or TRBV12-4 and TRBJ1-5, with TRBD1 matching 7 bases. The CDR3 totals 14 residues. The J segment lost 4 bases and the V segment lost 6 bases, leaving 6 bases of the junction unmatched. Here the CDR3 DNA reads TGTGCCAGCAGCCGGACAGGCTTAAATCAGCCCCAGCATTTT. This sequence encodes CASSRTGLNQPQHF.

This clonotype was observed at least ten times. The V and J genes are TRBV18 and TRBJ2-7; D unresolved. Deletions cut 2 bases from V and 6 bases from J, with 8 bases between. Germline V lookup: CDR1 KGHSH, CDR2 LQKENI. The CDR3 spans 12 residues. CDR3 sequence reads: CASSPRLGEQYF. In DNA form, the CDR3 reads TGTGCCAGCTCACCAAGACTCGGCGAGCAGTACTTC.

This clonotype was recorded only once. This may arise from a read error, as a much more abundant clone is one base away. The chain combines TRBV11-2 with TRBJ2-2; D gene uncertain. CDR3 length equals 16 residues. Germline V gives CDR1 SGHAT, CDR2 FQNNGV. V was trimmed by 1 base and J by 3 bases, leaving 12 bases between them. CDR3 region: CASSLARRPDTGELFF. In DNA, the CDR3 is TGTGCCAGCAGCTTAGCGCGGCGTCCGGACACCGGGGAGCTGTTTTTT.

There are many counts of this clonotype. The V call is TRBV28, the J call TRBJ1-3, with D maybe TRBD1 (6 bases). The CDR3 covers 16 residues. Germline values: CDR1 MDHEN, CDR2 SYDVKM. The V gene lost 4 bases and the J gene lost 3 bases, with 16 bases spanning the gap. CDR3 nucleotide sequence: TGTGCCAGCAGTTCCCCATTCACAGGGAGTGGAAACACCATATATTTT. It specifies CASSSPFTGSGNTIYF.

In its sample, this clonotype was seen many times. The chain recombines TRBV27 with TRBJ2-7; 8 bases are shared with TRBD2. The CDR3 extends over 15 amino acids. V was pared by 2 bases and J by 6 bases, with 9 bases of the junction left unmatched. Germline assignment: CDR1 MNHEY and CDR2 SMNVEV (reference sequence). The CDR3 region has the DNA TGTGCCAGCAGTTTAAAGGGACTAGGTCCCTCCGAGCAGTACTTC. Its translation: CASSLKGLGPSEQYF.

This clonotype was observed at least ten times. The CDR3 nucleotides are TGCAGTGCTAGAGAGGGTTACGAGACCCAGTACTTC. Protein sequence: CSAREGYETQYF. J is TRBJ2-5 and V is TRBV20-1; D unclear. Trimming took off 0 bases at V and 5 bases at J, with 7 bases between the two ends. CDR1 and CDR2 from the germline V gene are DFQATT and SNEGSKA (reference sequence). There are 12 residues in the CDR3.

This clonotype was seen a few times. J is TRBJ2-5 and V is TRBV4-1; D ambiguous. From germline, CDR1 is MGHRA and CDR2 YSYEKL. Trimming removed 0 bases from V and 1 base from J, with 24 bases in between. This CDR3 region has 20 residues. CDR3: CASSQESQVKYARLQETQYF. The DNA of the CDR3 is TGCGCCAGCAGCCAAGAAAGCCAAGTGAAGTATGCGCGTCTCCAAGAGACCCAGTACTTC.

The chain employs TRBV5-5 and TRBJ1-2; tentative D call: TRBD1 (6 bases). V lost 0 bases and J 7 bases, leaving 19 bases between the germline ends. The CDR3 loop spans 16 amino acids. CDR1 SGHKS and CDR2 YYEKEE come from the germline V gene (reference sequence). The DNA of the CDR3 is TGTGCCAGCAGCTTGGAGCAGGGGTCGTTTCGAGGTGGCTACACCTTC. It is translated as CASSLEQGSFRGGYTF.

This clonotype was detected many times. The J gene is TRBJ1-4, the V gene TRBV18; D ambiguous. The V gene's germline CDR1 is KGHSH and CDR2 LQKENI. This CDR3 has 15 residues. Trimming removed 3 bases from V and 2 bases from J, with 10 bases in between. The CDR3 region has the DNA TGTGCCAGCTCACCGCAGTTTTCTACTAATGAAAAACTGTTTTTT. It yields the protein CASSPQFSTNEKLFF.

Ten or more counts support this clonotype. The chain recombines TRBV10-3 with TRBJ2-1; the D gene could be TRBD1 or TRBD2 (9 bases each). Germline V gene sequence: CDR1 ENHRY, CDR2 SYGVKD. This CDR3 has 19 residues. V was clipped by 6 bases and J by 2 bases, with 26 bases between them. CDR3 residues: CAIRSGGQGLAAAYNEQFF. CDR3 in DNA: TGTGCCATCAGGAGCGGGGGACAGGGACTAGCAGCTGCCTACAATGAGCAGTTCTTC.

The sample holds many counts of this clonotype. The chain links TRBV3-1 to TRBJ2-7, with 9 nucleotides matching TRBD1. Germline V gene sequence: CDR1 LGHDT, CDR2 YNNKEL (reference sequence). This CDR3 has 14 residues. Germline trimming cut 5 bases from V and 4 bases from J; bases unmatched to any gene: 6. The CDR3 is CASSFRDRVYEQYF. The CDR3 region has the DNA TGTGCCAGCAGCTTCCGGGACAGGGTGTACGAGCAGTACTTC.

The chain combines TRBV28 with TRBJ1-1; TRBD1 might be the D (6 bases). CDR1 and CDR2 (germline): MDHEN, SYDVKM. Deletions cut 7 bases from V and 11 bases from J, with 20 bases between. There are 13 residues in the CDR3. The CDR3 region has the DNA TGTGCCAGCAACTTGGGCCCCCTCGGGGGCGCTTTCTTT. Its translation is CASNLGPLGGAFF.

At least ten counts were recorded for this clonotype. V usage is TRBV28 and J usage is TRBJ1-3, with D uncertain. Trimming removed 1 base at V and 0 bases at J, with 13 bases between. The CDR3 covers 17 residues. Germline V gene data show CDR1 as MDHEN and CDR2 as SYDVKM. The CDR3 loop is CASSLFSRRSSGNTIYF. CDR3 sequence (DNA): TGTGCCAGCAGTTTATTCTCGAGAAGAAGCTCTGGAAACACCATATATTTT.

This clonotype has at least ten counts. The chain's CDR3 is CSARPRLAGNANEQFF. The CDR3 coding sequence is TGCAGTGCTAGGCCTCGACTAGCGGGAAATGCCAATGAGCAGTTCTTC. The J gene is TRBJ2-1, the V gene TRBV20-1; 11 nucleotides align to TRBD2. Germline CDR1 and CDR2: DFQATT and SNEGSKA (reference sequence). This CDR3 contains 16 residues. The V segment lost 3 bases and the J segment 6 bases; nucleotides outside the gene matches: 10.